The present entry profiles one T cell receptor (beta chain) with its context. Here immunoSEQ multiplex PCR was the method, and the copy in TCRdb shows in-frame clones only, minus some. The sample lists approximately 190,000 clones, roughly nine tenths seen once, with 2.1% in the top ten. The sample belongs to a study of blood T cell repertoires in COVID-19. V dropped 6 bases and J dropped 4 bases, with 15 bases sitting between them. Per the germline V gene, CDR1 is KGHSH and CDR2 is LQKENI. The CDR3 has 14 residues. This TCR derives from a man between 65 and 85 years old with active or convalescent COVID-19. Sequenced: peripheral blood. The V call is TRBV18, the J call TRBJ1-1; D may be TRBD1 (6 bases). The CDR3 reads CASSQQGLGTEAFF. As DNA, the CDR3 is TGTGCCAGCTCGCAACAGGGATTGGGCACTGAAGCTTTCTTT.